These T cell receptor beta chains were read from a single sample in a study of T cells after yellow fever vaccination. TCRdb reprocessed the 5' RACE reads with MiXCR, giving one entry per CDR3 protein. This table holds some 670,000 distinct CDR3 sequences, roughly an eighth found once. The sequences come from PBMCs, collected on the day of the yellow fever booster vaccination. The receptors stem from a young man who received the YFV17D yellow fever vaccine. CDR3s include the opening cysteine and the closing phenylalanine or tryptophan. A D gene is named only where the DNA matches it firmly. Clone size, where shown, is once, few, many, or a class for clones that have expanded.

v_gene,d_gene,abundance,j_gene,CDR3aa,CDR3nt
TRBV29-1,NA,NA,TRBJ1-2,CSVEGGGF,TGCAGCGTTGAAGGAGGGGGCTTC
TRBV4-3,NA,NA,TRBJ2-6,CASSRTGGANVLTF,TGCGCCAGCAGCCGAACAGGGGGGGCCAACGTCCTGACTTTC
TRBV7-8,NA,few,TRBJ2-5,CASSSTFGGLGTQYF,TGTGCCAGCAGCTCCACATTTGGGGGGCTGGGGACCCAGTACTTC
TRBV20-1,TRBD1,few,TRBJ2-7,CSAQLKTGAYEQYF,TGCAGTGCTCAACTCAAGACAGGGGCCTACGAGCAGTACTTC
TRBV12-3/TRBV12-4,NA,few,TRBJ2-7,CASSLAPSTYEQYF,TGTGCCAGCAGTTTAGCACCCTCCACCTACGAGCAGTACTTC
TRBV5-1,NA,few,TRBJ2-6,CASSLGPGSGANVLTF,TGCGCCAGCAGCTTGGGTCCAGGGTCTGGGGCCAACGTCCTGACTTTC
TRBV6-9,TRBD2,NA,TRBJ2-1,CASSSPRTSGRNEQFF,TGTGCCAGCAGTTCCCCCCGGACTAGCGGGAGGAATGAGCAGTTCTTC
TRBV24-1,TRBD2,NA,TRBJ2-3,CATSDPGLAGVIDTQYF,TGTGCCACCAGTGACCCGGGACTAGCGGGAGTGATAGATACGCAGTATTTT
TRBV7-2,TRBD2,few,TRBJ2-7,CASSTGTSGTYEQYF,TGTGCCAGCAGCACCGGGACTAGCGGGACCTACGAGCAGTACTTC
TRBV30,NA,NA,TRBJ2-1,CAWSEDRPYNEQFF,TGTGCCTGGAGTGAGGATAGACCCTACAATGAGCAGTTCTTC
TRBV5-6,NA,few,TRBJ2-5,CASSLGSAFGETQYF,TGTGCCAGCAGCTTAGGCAGCGCTTTTGGGGAGACCCAGTACTTC
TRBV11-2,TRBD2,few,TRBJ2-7,CASSLRVGSLTSGGPYEQYF,TGTGCCAGCAGCCTCCGTGTGGGCAGCCTGACTAGCGGGGGGCCCTACGAGCAGTACTTC
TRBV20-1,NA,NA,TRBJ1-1,CSARVQPDTEAFF,TGCAGTGCTAGAGTACAGCCGGACACTGAAGCTTTCTTT
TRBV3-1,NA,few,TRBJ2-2,CASSQDLVGELFF,TGTGCCAGCAGCCAAGATCTGGTAGGGGAGCTGTTTTTT
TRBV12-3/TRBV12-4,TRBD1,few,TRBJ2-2,CASSFGTDLGTGELFF,TGTGCCAGCAGTTTCGGGACAGACCTAGGGACCGGGGAGCTGTTTTTT
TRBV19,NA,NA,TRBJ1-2,CASSNMGQGPGYTF,TGTGCCAGTAGTAATATGGGGCAGGGTCCTGGCTACACCTTC
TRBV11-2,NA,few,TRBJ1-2,CASSLAATGGLSYTF,TGTGCCAGCAGCTTAGCGGCAACTGGCGGGTTGAGCTACACCTTC
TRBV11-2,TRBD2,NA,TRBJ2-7,CASSSVTSNEQYF,TGTGCCAGCAGCTCAGTGACTAGCAACGAGCAGTACTTC
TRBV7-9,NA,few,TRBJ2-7,CASSSPGTRATGEQYF,TGTGCCAGCAGCTCCCCGGGGACTCGGGCTACGGGCGAGCAGTACTTC
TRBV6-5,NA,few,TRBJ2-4,CASSYSIGAMAKNIQYF,TGTGCCAGCAGTTACTCGATTGGGGCAATGGCCAAAAACATTCAGTACTTC
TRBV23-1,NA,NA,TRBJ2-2,CASSLNGANTGELFF,TGCGCCAGCAGTCTAAACGGGGCGAACACCGGGGAGCTGTTTTTT
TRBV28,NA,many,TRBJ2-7,CATTGPDSYEQYF,TGTGCCACCACAGGACCAGACTCCTACGAGCAGTACTTC
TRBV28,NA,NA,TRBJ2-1,CAGSPRGSYNEQFF,TGTGCCGGCAGCCCCCGGGGGTCCTACAATGAGCAGTTCTTC
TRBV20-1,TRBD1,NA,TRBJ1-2,CSATPGRGKGYTF,TGCAGTGCTACCCCCGGCAGGGGGAAAGGCTACACCTTC
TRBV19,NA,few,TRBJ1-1,CASSITQSWTEAFF,TGTGCCAGTAGTATCACACAAAGTTGGACTGAAGCTTTCTTT
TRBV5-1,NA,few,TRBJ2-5,CASSPGAPGVETQYF,TGCGCCAGCAGTCCAGGGGCCCCCGGAGTGGAGACCCAGTACTTC
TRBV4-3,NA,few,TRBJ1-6,CASSQELLGVGSPLHF,TGCGCCAGCAGCCAAGAGCTCCTCGGGGTGGGTTCACCCCTCCACTTT
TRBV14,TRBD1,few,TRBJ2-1,CASSQATGADEQFF,TGTGCCAGCAGCCAAGCTACAGGGGCTGATGAGCAGTTCTTC
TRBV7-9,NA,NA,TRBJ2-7,CASSLVSEYEQYF,TGTGCCAGCAGCTTAGTATCCGAATACGAGCAGTACTTC
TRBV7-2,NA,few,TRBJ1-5,CASGRGMDQPQHF,TGTGCCAGCGGTCGGGGGATGGACCAGCCCCAGCATTTT
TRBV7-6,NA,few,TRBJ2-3,CASSLILGDTQYF,TGTGCCAGCAGCTTGATTTTAGGGGATACGCAGTATTTT
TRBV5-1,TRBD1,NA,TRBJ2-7,CASSSGEQGIYEQYF,TGCGCCAGCAGCTCAGGTGAACAGGGGATCTACGAGCAGTACTTC
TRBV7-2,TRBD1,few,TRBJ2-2,CASSVRGLDTGELFF,TGTGCCAGCAGCGTAAGGGGGCTGGACACCGGGGAGCTGTTTTTT
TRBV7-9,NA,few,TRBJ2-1,CASSPRGWGNSYNEQFF,TGTGCCAGCAGCCCCCGGGGTTGGGGGAACTCCTACAATGAGCAGTTCTTC
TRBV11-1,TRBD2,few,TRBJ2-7,CASSLIPSGGRLTYEQYF,TGTGCCAGCAGCTTAATCCCCTCCGGCGGGAGGCTAACCTACGAGCAGTACTTC
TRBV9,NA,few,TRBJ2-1,CASSVAGGPGYNEQFF,TGTGCCAGCAGCGTAGCCGGGGGCCCCGGGTACAATGAGCAGTTCTTC
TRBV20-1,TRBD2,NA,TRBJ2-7,CSASRLAGTHEQYF,TGCAGTGCTAGTCGACTAGCGGGAACCCACGAGCAGTACTTC
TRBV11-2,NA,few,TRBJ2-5,CASSLSGNPTQETQYF,TGTGCCAGCAGCTTATCTGGGAATCCCACTCAAGAGACCCAGTACTTC
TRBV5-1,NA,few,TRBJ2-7,CASSHDSYEQYF,TGCGCCAGCAGCCACGACAGCTACGAGCAGTACTTC
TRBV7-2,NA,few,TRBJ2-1,CASSLEPLVLRQFF,TGTGCCAGCAGCTTAGAGCCCCTAGTCCTCCGGCAGTTCTTC
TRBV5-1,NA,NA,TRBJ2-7,CASSPGLLVDEQYF,TGCGCCAGCAGCCCGGGACTCCTCGTCGACGAGCAGTACTTC
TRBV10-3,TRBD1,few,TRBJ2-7,CAIKNDRGLYEQYF,TGTGCCATCAAAAACGACAGGGGGCTATACGAGCAGTACTTC
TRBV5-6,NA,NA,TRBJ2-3,CASSPEGTLSTDTQYF,TGTGCCAGCAGCCCGGAGGGGACACTTAGCACAGATACGCAGTATTTT
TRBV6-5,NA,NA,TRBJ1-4,CASSYLSGEKLFF,TGTGCCAGCAGTTACCTGTCCGGAGAAAAACTGTTTTTT
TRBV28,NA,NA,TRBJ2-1,CASRNPVKQFF,TGTGCCAGCAGGAACCCCGTTAAGCAGTTCTTC
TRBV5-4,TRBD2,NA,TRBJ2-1,CASGEGERGEQFF,TGTGCCAGCGGGGAGGGAGAACGGGGAGAGCAGTTCTTC
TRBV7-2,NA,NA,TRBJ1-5,CGSSFSRPRGQPQHF,TGTGGCAGCAGCTTCTCGCGCCCTCGGGGTCAGCCCCAGCATTTT
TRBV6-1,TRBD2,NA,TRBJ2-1,CASSRAGGNYNEQFF,TGTGCCAGCAGCCGAGCGGGAGGTAACTACAATGAGCAGTTCTTC
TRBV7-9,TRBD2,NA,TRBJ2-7,CATPLHSGSTEQYF,TGTGCCACCCCCCTCCATAGCGGGAGCACCGAGCAGTACTTC
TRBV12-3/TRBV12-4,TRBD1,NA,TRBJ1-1,CASSSGQLRRRPFF,TGTGCCAGCAGTTCGGGACAGTTACGGAGGAGGCCTTTCTTT
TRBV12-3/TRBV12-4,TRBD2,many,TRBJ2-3,CASSPPGTSGSIDTQYF,TGTGCCAGCAGTCCCCCCGGGACTAGCGGGAGTATAGATACGCAGTATTTT
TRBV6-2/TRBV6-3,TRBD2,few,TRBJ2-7,CASSKGLAGDEQYF,TGTGCCAGCAGTAAAGGACTAGCGGGAGACGAGCAGTACTTC
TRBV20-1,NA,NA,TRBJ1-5,CSARPWGPDNQPQHF,TGCAGTGCTAGACCCTGGGGGCCGGACAATCAGCCCCAGCATTTT
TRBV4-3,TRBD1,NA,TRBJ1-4,CASSQTGTDNNEKLFF,TGCGCCAGCAGCCAGACCGGGACAGATAACAATGAAAAACTGTTTTTT
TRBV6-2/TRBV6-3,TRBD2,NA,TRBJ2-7,CATRPPPAGTYEQYF,TGTGCCACCCGTCCACCACCAGCGGGGACCTACGAGCAGTACTTC